The rows below give T cell receptor beta chains drawn from one sample of a study of T cells after posttransplantation cyclophosphamide. Sequenced by immunoSEQ multiplex PCR; TCRdb stores in-frame clones only, minus some. The sample yields approximately 26,000 clones, without any singletons. The sequenced sample was PBMCs. The receptors were gathered from a woman aged 50 to 65 in good health, CMV-negative, and a related stem cell transplant donor. The CDR3 runs from the conserved cysteine through the conserved F or W. D genes are given only for firm matches. The size entry gives how often the clone was seen (once, few, many) or a class if it is expanded.

v_call	j_call	d_call	clone_size	cdr3_nt	cdr3_aa
TRBV10-3	TRBJ1-5	TRBD1	many	TGTGCCATCAGTGTGGGAGACAGGGTCAGACAGCCCCAGCATTTT	CAISVGDRVRQPQHF
TRBV28	TRBJ2-2	-	many	TGTGCCAGCAGTTTATCCCCGGACAGTACCGGGGAGCTGTTTTTT	CASSLSPDSTGELFF
TRBV19	TRBJ1-1	-	medium-sized	TGTGCCAGTAGTATAAATGGGGGGATGAACACTGAAGCTTTCTTT	CASSINGGMNTEAFF
TRBV25-1	TRBJ2-7	TRBD2	many	TGTGCCAGCAGTCTAGCGGGAGGTGGCCACGAGCAGTACTTC	CASSLAGGGHEQYF
TRBV5-6	TRBJ1-3	-	many	TGTGCCAGCAGCTCAGGATTACTTGGAAACACCATATATTTT	CASSSGLLGNTIYF
TRBV5-1	TRBJ1-5	-	many	TGCGCCAGCAGCTTGGGGACACCAAGCAATCAGCCCCAGCATTTT	CASSLGTPSNQPQHF
TRBV6-1	TRBJ2-3	TRBD1	medium-sized	TGTGCCAGCAGTGAAGGGACAGGGGGCGCAGATACGCAGTATTTT	CASSEGTGGADTQYF
TRBV19	TRBJ2-7	TRBD2	many	TGTGCCAGTAGTATGCCTAGCGGGGGGACCTACGAGCAGTACTTC	CASSMPSGGTYEQYF
TRBV15	TRBJ2-7	TRBD1	many	TGTGCCACCAGCAGAGGGACAGGGATCCCCCACGAGCAGTACTTC	CATSRGTGIPHEQYF
TRBV7-2	TRBJ1-1	TRBD1	many	TGTGCCAGCAGCCTACAGGGGGCAGGTACTGAAGCTTTCTTT	CASSLQGAGTEAFF
TRBV6-4	TRBJ2-3	-	many	TGTGCCAGCAGAGGTGACAGAGATACGCAGTATTTT	CASRGDRDTQYF
TRBV10-2	TRBJ2-7	TRBD2	many	TGCGCCAGCAGTGCCTTAGCGGGACCCTACGAGCAGTACTTC	CASSALAGPYEQYF
TRBV5-4	TRBJ2-7	-	many	TGTGCCAGCAGCCCCGGCGGGACTGAGACCTACGAGCAGTACTTC	CASSPGGTETYEQYF
TRBV5-1	TRBJ2-6	-	many	TGCGCCAGCAGCTTGTGGGCCGATATAGACTCTGGGGCCAACGTCCTGACTTTC	CASSLWADIDSGANVLTF
TRBV6-6	TRBJ2-7	-	many	TGTGCCAGCAGTCCCGACACGATAAACCACTACGAGCAGTACTTC	CASSPDTINHYEQYF
TRBV5-3	TRBJ2-7	TRBD2	many	TGTGCCAGAAGTCAACCGGGACTAGCGGGAGTCCCAGCCCTCCACGAGCAGTACTTC	CARSQPGLAGVPALHEQYF
TRBV5-1	TRBJ2-7	-	many	TGCGCCAGCAGCCGTACTTTTGAGTCCTACGAGCAGTACTTC	CASSRTFESYEQYF
TRBV19	TRBJ2-7	-	many	TGTGCCAGTAGTATCGGGCGGGGACCTGCCTACGAGCAGTACTTC	CASSIGRGPAYEQYF
TRBV5-4	TRBJ2-7	TRBD1	many	TGTGCCAGCAGCTTTAGACAGGGGGCAGGTGAGCAGTACTTC	CASSFRQGAGEQYF
TRBV6-5	TRBJ1-1	TRBD1	many	TGTGCCAGCAGCCCCAGGGGGGACACTGAAGCTTTCTTT	CASSPRGDTEAFF
TRBV9	TRBJ2-1	TRBD2	many	TGTGCCAGCAGCGTAGGGAGCGGGAGTTCAAACTACAATGAGCAGTTCTTC	CASSVGSGSSNYNEQFF
TRBV27	TRBJ1-6	-	many	TGTGCCAGCAGTTTATCGGGGGGAGGGGTATATAATTCACCCCTCCACTTT	CASSLSGGGVYNSPLHF
TRBV2	TRBJ1-1	-	many	TGTGCCAGCAGCCCGGGGGGGTTGGTCACTGAAGCTTTCTTT	CASSPGGLVTEAFF
TRBV18	TRBJ1-6	TRBD1	many	TGTGCCAGCTCAGACAGGGGGAATTCACCCCTCCACTTT	CASSDRGNSPLHF
TRBV19	TRBJ2-1	-	many	TGTGCCAGCTATCCGGGTCCCCCCTACAATGAGCAGTTCTTC	CASYPGPPYNEQFF
TRBV9	TRBJ1-2	-	many	TGTGCCAGCAGCGCGGACCGCGGGGGCTACACCTTC	CASSADRGGYTF
TRBV19	TRBJ1-1	-	many	TGTGCCAGTAGCCCACAGTTCGCCACTGAAGCTTTCTTT	CASSPQFATEAFF
TRBV21-1	TRBJ2-7	-	many	TGTGCCAGAGAAAGAGGACTAGCGGGAGGGAACGAGCAGTACTTC	CARERGLAGGNEQYF
TRBV5-4	TRBJ2-3	TRBD1	many	TGTGCCAGCAGTCGGGACAGGGGCACAGATACGCAGTATTTT	CASSRDRGTDTQYF
TRBV7-3	TRBJ1-1	-	many	TGTGCCAGCAGCCCAGGGATGAACACTGAAGCTTTCTTT	CASSPGMNTEAFF